Below are 23 T cell receptor beta chains sequenced from a single sample in a study of graft-versus-host responses after intestinal transplantation. Sequenced by immunoSEQ multiplex PCR; TCRdb stores in-frame clones only, minus some. Altogether 100,000 or so clones are present, around 93% being singletons, with the ten largest covering around 1.1%. These TCRs' antigens remain unknown. This material consisted of unstimulated CD8+ T cells sorted from spleen or lymph node cells, taken before transplant. The receptors originated from a human donor who was the organ donor for an intestinal transplant.

This chain links TRBV10-2 with TRBJ2-1, with TRBD2 matching 10 bases. J was trimmed by 8 bases and V by 5 bases; bases with no gene match: 6. Germline V gene lookup returns CDR1 WSHSY and CDR2 SAAADI. CDR3 length: 14 residues. CDR3 in amino acids: CASSLAGVGDEQFF. As DNA, the CDR3 is TGCGCCAGCAGTCTAGCGGGAGTAGGGGATGAGCAGTTCTTC.

This sequence joins TRBV9 and TRBJ2-2; 8 positions agree with TRBD2. The CDR3 length is 16 residues. V trimming: 2 bases; J trimming: 6 bases; junction bases outside the gene matches: 9. Per germline, CDR1 SGDLS and CDR2 YYNGEE. The CDR3 protein is CASSVSGGLSSGELFF. As DNA, the CDR3 is TGTGCCAGCAGCGTGAGCGGGGGCCTATCTTCCGGGGAGCTGTTTTTT.

This rearrangement joins TRBV28 to TRBJ1-4; 12 bases map to TRBD1. Germline V gene data show CDR1 as MDHEN and CDR2 as SYDVKM. This CDR3 contains 17 residues. V lost 3 bases and J lost 11; bases outside the gene matches: 13. The CDR3 loop reads CASSFSGQGAFRGKLFF. The CDR3 bases are TGTGCCAGCAGTTTTTCGGGACAGGGGGCGTTCAGGGGGAAACTGTTTTTT.

The J gene is TRBJ1-6, the V gene TRBV27; possible D gene TRBD1, 5 bases. This CDR3 comprises 18 residues. The V end was cut by 0 bases, the J end by 0 bases, with 12 bases between. Looked up from germline, CDR1 is MNHEY and CDR2 is SMNVEV (reference sequence). The CDR3 DNA reads as TGTGCCAGCAGTTTATCGTGGGGCTTAAGCTCCTATAATTCACCCCTCCACTTT. It codes for CASSLSWGLSSYNSPLHF.

The V call is TRBV4-2, the J call TRBJ1-2; 9 bases match TRBD1. The germline CDR1 and CDR2 sequences are LGHNA and YNFKEQ. The CDR3 contains 14 residues. V was clipped by 4 bases and J by 7 bases; unmatched bases: 7. This CDR3 is CASSPPGQGFGYTF. DNA for the CDR3: TGTGCCAGCAGCCCCCCTGGACAGGGGTTTGGCTACACCTTC.

CDR3 nucleotides: TGTGCCAGCAGTCTCTCCGGGTCAGTTTTTTATGGCTACACCTTC. Translation gives CASSLSGSVFYGYTF. The chain has TRBV27 and TRBJ1-2; D is ambiguous. Per the germline V gene, CDR1 is MNHEY and CDR2 is SMNVEV (reference sequence). Trimming cost V 5 bases and J 5 bases, with 18 bases left between them. This CDR3 spans 15 amino acids.

The chain couples TRBV9 to TRBJ2-3, with D possibly being TRBD2 (6 bases). CDR1 is SGDLS and CDR2 is YYNGEE in the germline V gene. The V end was cut by 2 bases, the J end by 1 base, with 17 bases between. CDR3 length: 17 residues. The CDR3 here is CASSVLLGGRGTDTQYF. In DNA form, the CDR3 reads TGTGCCAGCAGCGTTCTCCTGGGAGGTAGGGGCACAGATACGCAGTATTTT.

In this sample, this clone turned up once. This sequence joins TRBV4-1 and TRBJ1-1; D not certain. Deletions cut 4 bases from V and 5 bases from J, with 20 bases between. Germline V gene data show CDR1 as MGHRA and CDR2 as YSYEKL. The CDR3 spans 16 residues. CDR3 sequence: CASSPTWTQRGTEAFF. The CDR3 DNA reads as TGCGCCAGCAGCCCCACCTGGACTCAAAGAGGGACTGAAGCTTTCTTT.

V and J are TRBV28 and TRBJ2-1, with TRBD2 matching over 7 bases. Germline CDR1 and CDR2: MDHEN and SYDVKM. The CDR3 loop spans 14 amino acids. Trimming cost V 4 bases and J 13 bases; bases outside gene matches: 13. The DNA for the CDR3 is TGTGCCAGCAGTTCCCAAGTGGTGGGGGAGGGACAGTTCTTC. Translation: CASSSQVVGEGQFF.

The V gene is TRBV5-5, the J gene TRBJ1-2; D remains ambiguous. The CDR3 has 14 amino acids. V lost 0 bases, J lost 4 bases, and 10 bases lay in between. Germline V gene lookup returns CDR1 SGHKS and CDR2 YYEKEE (reference sequence). The CDR3 DNA reads as TGTGCCAGCAGCTTGGCCCCCCCCCTCTATGGCTACACCTTC. Translation gives CASSLAPPLYGYTF.

V gene TRBV15 combines with J gene TRBJ2-3, with D hard to call. Germline loops: CDR1 LNHNV, CDR2 YYDKDF (reference sequence). The V and J ends lost 6 bases and 0 bases respectively, with 13 bases between them. This CDR3 has 15 residues. The CDR3 loop reads CATSPPQTSTDTQYF. Written as DNA, the CDR3 is TGTGCCACCAGTCCCCCCCAAACTAGCACAGATACGCAGTATTTT.

V is TRBV7-9 and J is TRBJ2-3, with a possible D match to TRBD1 (6 bases). In germline, CDR1 is SEHNR, CDR2 FQNEAQ (reference sequence). The CDR3 covers 17 residues. The V gene lost 5 bases and the J gene lost 2 bases, with 20 bases spanning the gap. CDR3 protein: CASSTPTGFPYTDTQYF. For the CDR3, the DNA is TGTGCCAGCAGCACACCAACAGGGTTCCCCTACACAGATACGCAGTATTTT.

J is TRBJ2-3 and V is TRBV19, with a tentative D call TRBD2 (5 bases). CDR1 and CDR2 (germline): LNHDA, SQIVND (reference sequence). This CDR3 comprises 13 residues. The V and J ends lost 5 bases and 4 bases respectively, with 10 bases between them. For the CDR3, the DNA is TGTGCCAGTAGTTCCGGGATTGCAGATACGCAGTATTTT. Translating gives CASSSGIADTQYF.

This sequence joins TRBV4-1 and TRBJ2-1, with D possibly TRBD1 on 5 matching bases. CDR1 and CDR2 (germline): MGHRA, YSYEKL. The V end lost 8 bases, the J end lost 8 bases, and 25 bases lay between the germline ends. The CDR3 contains 16 residues. CDR3 region: CASVELVGAAYDEQFF. CDR3 DNA: TGCGCCAGCGTCGAGCTTGTAGGGGCCGCGTACGATGAGCAGTTCTTC.

CDR3 region: CASSQDTTGWDEAFF. The CDR3, as DNA: TGCGCCAGCAGCCAAGACACGACAGGTTGGGATGAAGCTTTCTTT. This chain joins TRBV4-1 and TRBJ1-1; maybe TRBD1 (6 bases). Germline values: CDR1 MGHRA, CDR2 YSYEKL. The CDR3 has 15 residues. Trimming left V 0 bases short and J 7 bases short, with 15 bases between.

This sequence joins TRBV28 and TRBJ2-3, with TRBD2 as a possible D gene (6 bases). V was shortened by 7 bases and J by 5 bases, with 16 bases between the two germline ends. Per germline, CDR1 MDHEN and CDR2 SYDVKM. This CDR3 comprises 14 residues. CDR3 loop: CASIPGVREDTQYF. The CDR3 DNA is TGTGCCAGCATCCCGGGGGTCCGGGAAGATACGCAGTATTTT.

The chain joins TRBV28 to TRBJ2-7, with 7 bases fitting TRBD1. From germline, CDR1 is MDHEN and CDR2 SYDVKM. After removal of 2 bases from V and 1 base from J, the junction contained 11 bases not matched to a gene. The CDR3 consists of 17 residues. The DNA of the CDR3 is TGTGCCAGCAGTTTACTTTCCGACAGGGTGGAATCCTACGAGCAGTACTTC. The encoded protein is CASSLLSDRVESYEQYF.

The rearrangement links TRBV6-1 to TRBJ2-4; D is undetermined. This CDR3 region has 18 residues. Germline-derived CDR1 and CDR2 are MNHNS and SASEGT. The germline V and J ends were trimmed by 3 bases and 0 bases, with 18 bases remaining between them. In nucleotides, the CDR3 is TGTGCCAGCAGTGAGACGCGGATGATCGTCCTAGCCAAAAACATTCAGTACTTC. Translating gives CASSETRMIVLAKNIQYF.

The rearrangement links TRBV12-5 to TRBJ2-1; D possibly corresponds to TRBD2 (6 bases). V lost 3 bases and J 7 bases, leaving 10 bases between the germline ends. CDR3 length: 13 amino acids. Germline loops: CDR1 LGHNT, CDR2 FRNRAP. CDR3 sequence: CASGFPAGNEQFF. Here the CDR3 DNA reads TGTGCTAGTGGTTTTCCCGCGGGAAATGAGCAGTTCTTC.

In regard to this clone: The junction departs from germline at one end; a sequencing error may be responsible. The chain has TRBV7-8 and TRBJ1-3; 9 nucleotides match TRBD1. Germline V gene lookup returns CDR1 SGHVS and CDR2 FQNEAQ. The CDR3 totals 15 residues. The CDR3 is CASSLGAGTGSILNF. In DNA, the CDR3 is TGTGCCAGCAGCTTAGGCGCCGGGACAGGGAGTATATTGAATTTT.

The CDR3 region has the DNA TGCAGCGTTACCCGAATTGGGCCCGCCGAACCCCTTAACTATGGCTACACCTTC. Translated: CSVTRIGPAEPLNYGYTF. The chain carries TRBV29-1 and TRBJ1-2; D not certain. V was clipped by 5 bases and J by 1 base, with 26 bases between them. CDR1 is SQVTM and CDR2 is ANQGSEA in the germline V gene. This CDR3 region has 18 residues.

V and J are TRBV18 and TRBJ1-4; 7 bases line up with TRBD1. The CDR3 covers 20 residues. CDR1 is KGHSH and CDR2 is LQKENI in the germline V gene. V lost 6 bases and J lost 0; bases outside the gene matches: 19. CDR3 residues: CASSQRAQGPFRSTNEKLFF. For the CDR3, the DNA is TGTGCCAGCTCTCAGCGCGCACAGGGGCCCTTCAGATCAACTAATGAAAAACTGTTTTTT.

The chain is built from TRBV4-1 and TRBJ1-1, with TRBD1 matching 11 bases. The V and J ends lost 3 bases and 6 bases, in that order; junction bases with no gene match: 15. The CDR3 consists of 18 residues. CDR1 and CDR2 (germline): MGHRA, YSYEKL. The CDR3 region is CASSQNIGQGARGAEAFF. In DNA, the CDR3 is TGCGCCAGCAGCCAGAATATAGGACAGGGGGCAAGGGGTGCTGAAGCTTTCTTT.